Given below is one T cell receptor (beta chain) in context. The record originates from a study of blood T cell repertoires in COVID-19. Produced via immunoSEQ multiplex PCR; TCRdb's table is partial and in-frame only. The data show 300,000 or so clones, roughly 90% seen once. Per germline, CDR1 SGHTA and CDR2 FQGTGA. The CDR3 loop spans 17 amino acids. The V gene end was trimmed by 5 bases and the J gene end by 4 bases; junction bases not matched to a gene: 9. The chain recombines TRBV7-3 with TRBJ2-1; 12 nucleotides line up with TRBD2. The specimen was peripheral blood. The receptor comes from a woman in her twenties or thirties with COVID-19, enrolled during active disease. The chain's CDR3 is CASSVGSLAGGYNEQFF. CDR3 in DNA: TGTGCCAGCAGCGTGGGGTCTCTAGCGGGAGGGTACAATGAGCAGTTCTTC.